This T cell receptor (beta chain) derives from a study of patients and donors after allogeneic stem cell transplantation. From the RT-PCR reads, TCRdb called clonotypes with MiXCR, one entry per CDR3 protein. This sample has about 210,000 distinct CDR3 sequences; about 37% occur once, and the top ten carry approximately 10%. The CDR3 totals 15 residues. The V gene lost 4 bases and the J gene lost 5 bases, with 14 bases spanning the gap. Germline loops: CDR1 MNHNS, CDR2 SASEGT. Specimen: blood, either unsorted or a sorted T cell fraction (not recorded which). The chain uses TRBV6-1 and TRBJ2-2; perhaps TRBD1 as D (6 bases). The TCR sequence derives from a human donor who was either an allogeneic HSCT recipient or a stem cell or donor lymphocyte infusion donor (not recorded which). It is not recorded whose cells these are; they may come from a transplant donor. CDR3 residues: CASSVQTGRTGELFF. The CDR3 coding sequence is TGTGCCAGCAGTGTCCAAACAGGGAGAACCGGGGAGCTGTTTTTT.